This TCR beta chain came from a study of blood T cells in healthy people across ages. Study findings and constraints: A conclusive naive versus antigen-experienced comparison was prevented by the unsorted PBMCs. Estimated diversity, derived from one million T cells, was regarded as an underestimate.

The donors, healthy Caucasians from Russia, were aged 6 to 90. Peripheral blood was drawn, approximately 10 milliliters per donor. V was pared by 10 bases and J by 5 bases, with 20 bases between. The CDR3 is 14 amino acids. Germline values: CDR1 LGHDT, CDR2 YNNKEL (reference sequence). Alongside a J-beta primer mix, a sample-barcoded 5' primer served in a second PCR lasting roughly 6 to 11 cycles. Each CDR3 protein gets one entry after TCRdb re-called the 5' RACE reads with MiXCR. The sample lists 650,000 or so distinct CDR3 sequences; about 51% were seen once. As to this clonotype: Its antigen is still unknown. A much larger clone lies a single base off, so this may be a read error.

The chain combines TRBV3-1 with TRBJ2-5, with D uncertain. Sequences were obtained from blood. The TCR sequence derives from an elderly woman in good health. The chain's CDR3 is CANSTPQRVETQYF. The CDR3 coding sequence is TGTGCCAACAGTACCCCTCAAAGGGTGGAGACCCAGTACTTC.